This T cell receptor beta chain originates from a study of T-cell memory formation after mild COVID-19. Study-wide context: TCR clusters mostly belonged to single donors. Study observations and caveats: Later expanders leaned CD4+, whereas day 15 to 85 contracting clones were balanced CD4/CD8. Pre-infection memory already had some responding clones, implying cross-reactive memory joined.

As to this clonotype: Its antigen is still unknown.

MiXCR was run by TCRdb on the 5' RACE reads, yielding one entry per CDR3 protein. The table includes approximately 570,000 distinct CDR3 sequences, roughly 18% detected once. V was pared by 1 base and J by 3 bases, with 8 bases between. CDR3 length equals 13 residues. Germline V CDR1 and CDR2: SQVTM, ANQGSEA. The receptor's source is an adult woman who had mild COVID-19 (a few samples of this study predate the infection). Cell type and time point are not known. The J gene is TRBJ2-3, the V gene TRBV29-1; D possibly uses TRBD1 or TRBD2 (5 bases each). The sequencing input was PBMCs or a T cell subset sorted from them (not recorded which). The CDR3 nucleotides are TGCAGCGTTGAAGTGGGGGAAACAGATACGCAGTATTTT. Translated: CSVEVGETDTQYF.